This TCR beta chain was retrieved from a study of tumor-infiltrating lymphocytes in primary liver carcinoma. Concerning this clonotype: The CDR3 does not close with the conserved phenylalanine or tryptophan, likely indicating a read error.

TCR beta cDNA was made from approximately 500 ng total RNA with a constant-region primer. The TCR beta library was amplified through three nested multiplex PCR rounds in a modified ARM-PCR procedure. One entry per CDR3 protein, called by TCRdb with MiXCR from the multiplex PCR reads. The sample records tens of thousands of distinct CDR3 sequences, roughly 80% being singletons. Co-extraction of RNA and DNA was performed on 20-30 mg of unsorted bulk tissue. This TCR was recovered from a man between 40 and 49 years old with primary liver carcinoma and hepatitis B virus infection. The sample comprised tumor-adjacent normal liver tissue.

CDR3 DNA: TGTGCCAGCAGCTCCGGGACAGAGGATAACATACAGTACTTG. Protein product: CASSSGTEDNIQYL. The chain carries TRBV11-2 and TRBJ2-4, with TRBD1 matching 7 bases. CDR1 and CDR2 from the germline V gene are SGHAT and FQNNGV. The CDR3 has 14 amino acids.